This T cell receptor (beta chain) was sequenced for a study of blood T cell repertoires in COVID-19. As for the study in general: PBMCs, B-cell-depleted T cells, or T cells provided the cDNA or gDNA that made up the material.

Trimming removed 4 bases at V and 3 bases at J, with 13 bases between. Per germline, CDR1 SNHLY and CDR2 FYNNEI. This CDR3 spans 16 amino acids. Using immunoSEQ multiplex PCR, the repertoire was profiled, and TCRdb retains in-frame clones only, with some absent. The profile shows 65,000 or so clones, about 81% of them singletons. Sequenced material: peripheral blood. The clonotype originates from a man at least 80 years old with acute or convalescent COVID-19. This chain links TRBV2 with TRBJ1-6; perhaps TRBD1 as D (6 bases). The CDR3: CASSADRDIYNSPLHF. In DNA, the CDR3 is TGTGCCAGCAGTGCAGACCGGGACATCTATAATTCACCCCTCCACTTT.